This T cell receptor beta chain was found in a study of technical replicates of blood from a handful of donors. This clone occurred once. The CDR3 is made up of 18 amino acids. Trimming removed 0 bases at V and 5 bases at J, with 20 bases between. CDR1 and CDR2 (germline): LGHNT, FRNRAP. Profiled with immunoSEQ multiplex PCR; TCRdb holds only in-frame clones, not every one. The table shows approximately 80,000 clones, with 95% to 98% occurring only once. The source is a human donor in good health. The sequenced material came from T cells isolated from PBMCs. This chain uses TRBV12-5 with TRBJ1-5; tentative D call: TRBD1 (6 bases). The CDR3 DNA reads as TGTGCTAGTGGTTTGGTACTGTCAGGGGACGGCCACCATCAGCCCCAGCATTTT. Translated: CASGLVLSGDGHHQPQHF. Full variable domain (rest looked up from reference TRBV12-5 and TRBJ1-5): DARVTQTPRHKVTEMGQEVTMRCQPILGHNTVFWYRQTMMQGLELLAYFRNRAPLDDSGMPKDRFSAEMPDATLATLKIQPSEPRDSAVYFCASGLVLSGDGHHQPQHFGDGTRLSIL.